A selection of T cell receptor beta chains follows, all from one sample in a study of cytomegalovirus exposure and HLA in healthy donors. Profiling relied on immunoSEQ multiplex PCR, and the TCRdb table lists in-frame clones only, not all of them. The profile shows roughly 100,000 clones, about 74% of them singletons. Specimen: PBMCs. Receptor source: a male donor in good health and CMV-seropositive. Both conserved end residues are part of each CDR3. D genes are given only for firm matches. The size entry is marked missing in some rows and otherwise reads once, few, many or a size class.

abundance | j_gene | v_gene | d_gene | CDR3nt | CDR3aa
- | TRBJ1-3 | TRBV5-1 | TRBD1 | TGCGCCAGCAGCAACGGACAGGGGGCAGGAAACACCATATATTTT | CASSNGQGAGNTIYF
- | TRBJ2-2 | TRBV7-3 | TRBD1 | TGTGCCAGCAGCTACTCAGGGGGCGCAGGTGGGGAGCTGTTTTTT | CASSYSGGAGGELFF
- | TRBJ1-1 | TRBV18 | - | TGTGCCAGCTCACGAGGGGAGGGGAACACTGAAGCTTTCTTT | CASSRGEGNTEAFF
- | TRBJ2-1 | TRBV11-3 | TRBD1 | TGTGCCAGCAGCGCGGGACAGGGGATCGTCAATGAGCAGTTCTTC | CASSAGQGIVNEQFF
- | TRBJ2-1 | TRBV4-3 | - | TGCGCCAGCAGCCGTCTGACTGGAAATGAGCAGTTCTTC | CASSRLTGNEQFF
- | TRBJ2-2 | TRBV27 | - | TGTGCCAGCAGTATCTACACCCCGGGAGACTGGAACACCGGGGAGCTGTTTTTT | CASSIYTPGDWNTGELFF
once | TRBJ2-2 | TRBV19 | TRBD1 | TGTGCCAGTAGTATTCCCAGGGGGCAAACCGGGGAGCTGTTTTTT | CASSIPRGQTGELFF
- | TRBJ1-1 | TRBV29-1 | TRBD1 | TGCAGCGGGCTCAGGGGGTTGAACACTGAAGCTTTCTTT | CSGLRGLNTEAFF
- | TRBJ1-2 | TRBV7-2 | - | TGTGCCGTAAAAGATCGTACCGCTGGAGTGTATGGCTACACCTTC | CAVKDRTAGVYGYTF
- | TRBJ2-6 | TRBV9 | - | TGTGCCAGCAGCGTAGTGGCAGATTCTCCCTCTGGGGCCAACGTCCTGACTTTC | CASSVVADSPSGANVLTF
- | TRBJ1-2 | TRBV18 | TRBD1 | TGTGCCAGCTCCCCGGACAGGGTCTGGGGCTACACCTTC | CASSPDRVWGYTF
- | TRBJ1-2 | TRBV30 | - | TGTGCCTGGAGATCCACCCGAGACTATGGCTACACCTTC | CAWRSTRDYGYTF
- | TRBJ2-3 | TRBV7-2 | - | TGTGCCAGCAGCCTAGCCGGAGGAGAGGATACGCAGTATTTT | CASSLAGGEDTQYF
few | TRBJ2-3 | TRBV28 | TRBD1 | TGTGCCAGCAGGTCCAACAGGGGGCCGGGAGATACGCAGTATTTT | CASRSNRGPGDTQYF
few | TRBJ2-1 | TRBV28 | - | TGTGCCAGCAGTTTAATTGGGCGAGGGGAGCAGTTCTTC | CASSLIGRGEQFF
- | TRBJ1-3 | TRBV27 | - | TGTGCCAGCAGTCCGGGAGGAAACACCATATATTTT | CASSPGGNTIYF
- | TRBJ1-2 | TRBV6-5 | TRBD1 | TGTGCCAGCAGTTACTTATTCAACAGGGGTAATGGCTACACCTTC | CASSYLFNRGNGYTF
- | TRBJ2-1 | TRBV10-2 | TRBD2 | TGCGCCAGCAGCGGGGCGGGAGGGAGTGAGCAGTTCTTC | CASSGAGGSEQFF
- | TRBJ1-1 | TRBV11-3 | - | TGTGCCAGCAGCGCAGGGGAGACTGAAGCTTTCTTT | CASSAGETEAFF
- | TRBJ1-1 | TRBV10-3 | - | TGTGCCATCAGTGAGTCGTTTGGGCAGCAGAACACTGAAGCTTTCTTT | CAISESFGQQNTEAFF
- | TRBJ2-1 | TRBV6-1 | TRBD2 | TGTGCCAGCAGTGTACCTAGCGGAGCCAATGAGCAGTTCTTC | CASSVPSGANEQFF
few | TRBJ2-7 | TRBV19 | - | TGTGCCACCCGCAGAGGTGGGCAGGGGAGTGGTTCCTACGAGCAGTACTTC | CATRRGGQGSGSYEQYF
- | TRBJ2-7 | TRBV6-6 | TRBD1 | TGTGCCAGCTCCGAAATGCGACAGGGGTTTGGCGAGCAGTACTTC | CASSEMRQGFGEQYF
- | TRBJ2-5 | TRBV7-3 | TRBD2 | TGTGCCAGCCTTAGGGAGGGTTTCCAAGAGACCCAGTACTTC | CASLREGFQETQYF
- | TRBJ1-2 | TRBV5-5 | - | TGTGCCAGCAGCCTAAGCCAAAGGGGCGGCTACACCTTC | CASSLSQRGGYTF
- | TRBJ2-3 | TRBV19 | TRBD1 | TGTGCCAGTAGTATGGACAGGGGCCTTGCAGATACGCAGTATTTT | CASSMDRGLADTQYF
- | TRBJ2-3 | TRBV6-1 | - | TGTGCCAGCAGTGACCTCGGAGGGCCCGAAGATACGCAGTATTTT | CASSDLGGPEDTQYF
- | TRBJ2-2 | TRBV2 | - | TGTGCCAGCAGTGACTTCGACAGGAGGACCGGGGAGCTGTTTTTT | CASSDFDRRTGELFF
few | TRBJ2-1 | TRBV2 | TRBD2 | TGTGCCAGCAGTCAAGAGGGACTAGCGGGAGTTAATGAGCAGTTCTTC | CASSQEGLAGVNEQFF
- | TRBJ2-3 | TRBV2 | - | TGTGCCAGCAGGATGCTCGGACTTACTAGCACAGATACGCAGTATTTT | CASRMLGLTSTDTQYF
few | TRBJ2-1 | TRBV6-6 | TRBD2 | TGTGCCAGCAACCTCCCGGGACTAGCGGAAAATGAGCAGTTCTTC | CASNLPGLAENEQFF
- | TRBJ2-3 | TRBV6-4 | TRBD1 | TGTGCCAGCAGTGAACAGGGGGCGCGAGATACGCAGTATTTT | CASSEQGARDTQYF